This T cell receptor beta chain stems from a study of T cells in Graves' hyperthyroidism and ophthalmopathy. CDR1 is LGHDT and CDR2 is YNNKEL in the germline V gene (reference sequence). The V end lost 4 bases, the J end lost 7 bases, and 10 bases lay between the germline ends. This CDR3 has 13 residues. With a duration under 2 months, the hyperthyroidism was newly diagnosed in patients aged 18 to 65. Exclusions: uncontrolled infection, other autoimmune disease, pregnancy, lactation. First hyperthyroidism diagnosis is when the blood sample was obtained, before any ophthalmopathy symptoms. Comment on this clonotype: Its target is not known.

Whole-study results and caveats: Most clonotypes expanded in the thyroid (above 0.001) were also present in blood.

RNA transcripts provided the source from which TCR beta CDR3 regions were amplified. HTBI primers were employed in a first-round RT-PCR of the TCR CDR3. TCRdb independently ran MiXCR on the multiplex PCR reads; one entry per CDR3 protein. The data contain around 700,000 distinct CDR3 sequences, 18% of them singletons. This chain uses TRBV3-1 with TRBJ1-4, with TRBD1 as a possible D gene (6 bases). Specimen: blood. The clonotype originates from a woman in her forties or fifties with Graves' hyperthyroidism that later progressed to Graves' ophthalmopathy. The DNA for the CDR3 is TGTGCCAGCAGCCCGAGGACAGTTGAAAAACTGTTTTTT. It is translated as CASSPRTVEKLFF. Filled out from reference TRBV3-1 and TRBJ1-4, the complete variable domain reads DTAVSQTPKYLVTQMGNDKSIKCEQNLGHDTMYWYKQDSKKFLKIMFSYNNKELIINETVPNRFSPKSPDKAHLNLHINSLELGDSAVYFCASSPRTVEKLFFGSGTQLSVL.